This T cell receptor (beta chain) appears in the sequencing data of a study of technical replicates of blood from several donors. In this sample, this clone turned up a few times. Germline V gene lookup returns CDR1 SEHNR and CDR2 FQNEAQ (reference sequence). V trimming: 5 bases; J trimming: 3 bases; junction bases outside the gene matches: 7. CDR3 size: 16 residues. Method: immunoSEQ multiplex PCR; TCRdb's copy keeps in-frame clones and lacks some. The sample contains some 87,000 clones, around nine tenths of which appear only once. Material: T cells isolated from PBMCs. The chain employs TRBV7-9 and TRBJ1-5; 10 nucleotides align to TRBD1. The receptor comes from a human donor in good health. The CDR3 sequence: CASSPTGQGNNQPQHF. The CDR3 region has the DNA TGTGCCAGCAGCCCGACGGGACAGGGGAACAATCAGCCCCAGCATTTT.